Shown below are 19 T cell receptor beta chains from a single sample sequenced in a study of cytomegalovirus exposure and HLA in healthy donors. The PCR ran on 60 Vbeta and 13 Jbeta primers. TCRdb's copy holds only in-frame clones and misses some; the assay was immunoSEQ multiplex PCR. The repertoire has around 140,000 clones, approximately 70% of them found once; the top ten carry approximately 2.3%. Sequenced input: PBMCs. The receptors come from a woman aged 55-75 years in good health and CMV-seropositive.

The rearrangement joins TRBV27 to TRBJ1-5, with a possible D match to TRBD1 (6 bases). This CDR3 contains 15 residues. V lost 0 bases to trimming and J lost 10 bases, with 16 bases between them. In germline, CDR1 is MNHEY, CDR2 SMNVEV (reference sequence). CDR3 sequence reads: CASSLSSGENRPQHF. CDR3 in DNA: TGTGCCAGCAGTTTATCGTCAGGGGAGAATCGACCCCAGCATTTT.

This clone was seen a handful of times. CDR3 protein: CASSLAGGRAKTGELFF. The CDR3 DNA sequence: TGTGCCAGCAGCTTAGCAGGCGGGAGGGCCAAAACCGGGGAGCTGTTTTTT. The chain combines TRBV7-6 with TRBJ2-2; 9 bases fit TRBD2. After removal of 0 bases from V and 5 bases from J, the junction contained 7 bases not matched to a gene. This CDR3 region has 17 residues. Germline V lookup: CDR1 SGHVS, CDR2 FNYEAQ.

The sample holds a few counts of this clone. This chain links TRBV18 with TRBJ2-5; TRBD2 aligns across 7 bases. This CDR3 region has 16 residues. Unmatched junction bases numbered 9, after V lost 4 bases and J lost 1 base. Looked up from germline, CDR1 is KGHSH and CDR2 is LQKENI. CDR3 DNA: TGTGCCAGCTCACTCAACACAGCGGGGCGCCAAGAGACCCAGTACTTC. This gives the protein CASSLNTAGRQETQYF.

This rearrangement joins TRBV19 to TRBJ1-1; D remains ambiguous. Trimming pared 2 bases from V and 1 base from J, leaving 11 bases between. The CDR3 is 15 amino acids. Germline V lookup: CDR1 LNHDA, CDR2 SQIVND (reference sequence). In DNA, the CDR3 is TGTGCCAGTAGTATATATCGCACAACGAACACTGAAGCTTTCTTT. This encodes CASSIYRTTNTEAFF.

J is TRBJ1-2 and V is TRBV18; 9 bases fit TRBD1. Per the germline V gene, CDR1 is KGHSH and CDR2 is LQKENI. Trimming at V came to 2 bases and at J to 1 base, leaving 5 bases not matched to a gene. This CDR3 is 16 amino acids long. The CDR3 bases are TGTGCCAGCTCACCAGTACAGGGGGCGGATAACTATGGCTACACCTTC. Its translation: CASSPVQGADNYGYTF.

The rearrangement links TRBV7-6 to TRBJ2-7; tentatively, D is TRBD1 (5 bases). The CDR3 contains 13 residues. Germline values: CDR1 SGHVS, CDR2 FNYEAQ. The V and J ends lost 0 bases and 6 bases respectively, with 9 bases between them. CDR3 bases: TGTGCCAGCAGCTTAGCGTCTAGGGGCGAGCAGTACTTC. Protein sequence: CASSLASRGEQYF. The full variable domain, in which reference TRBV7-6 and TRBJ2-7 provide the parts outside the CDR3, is GAGVSQSPRYKVTKRGQDVALRCDPISGHVSLYWYRQALGQGPEFLTYFNYEAQQDKSGLPNDRFSAERPEGSISTLTIQRTEQRDSAMYRCASSLASRGEQYFGPGTRLTVT.

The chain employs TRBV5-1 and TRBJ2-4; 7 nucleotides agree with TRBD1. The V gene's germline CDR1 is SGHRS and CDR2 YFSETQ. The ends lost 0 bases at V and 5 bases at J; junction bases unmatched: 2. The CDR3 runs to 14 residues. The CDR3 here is CASSLGGGENIQYF. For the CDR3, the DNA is TGCGCCAGCAGCTTGGGAGGGGGCGAAAACATTCAGTACTTC. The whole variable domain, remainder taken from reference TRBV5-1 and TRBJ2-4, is KAGVTQTPRYLIKTRGQQVTLSCSPISGHRSVSWYQQTPGQGLQFLFEYFSETQRNKGNFPGRFSGRQFSNSRSEMNVSTLELGDSALYLCASSLGGGENIQYFGAGTRLSVL.

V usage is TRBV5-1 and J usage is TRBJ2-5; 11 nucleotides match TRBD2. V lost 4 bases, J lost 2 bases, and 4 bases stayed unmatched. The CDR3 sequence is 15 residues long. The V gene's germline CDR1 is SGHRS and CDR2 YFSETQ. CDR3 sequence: CASSQTSGAQETQYF. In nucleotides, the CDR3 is TGCGCCAGCAGCCAGACTAGCGGGGCTCAAGAGACCCAGTACTTC.

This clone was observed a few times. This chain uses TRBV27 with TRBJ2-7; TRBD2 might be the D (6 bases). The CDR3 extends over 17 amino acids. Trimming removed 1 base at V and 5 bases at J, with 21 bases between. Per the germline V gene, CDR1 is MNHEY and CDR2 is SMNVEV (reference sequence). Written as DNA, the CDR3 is TGTGCCAGCAGTTTATTTGGGGGGAGGATGGGAGGCCACGAGCAGTACTTC. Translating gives CASSLFGGRMGGHEQYF.

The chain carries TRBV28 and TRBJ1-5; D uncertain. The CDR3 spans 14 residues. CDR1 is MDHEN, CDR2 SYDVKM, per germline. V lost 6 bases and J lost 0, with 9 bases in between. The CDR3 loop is CASRPVYSNQPQHF. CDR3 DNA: TGTGCCAGCAGACCAGTGTATAGCAATCAGCCCCAGCATTTT. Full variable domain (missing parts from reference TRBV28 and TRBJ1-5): DVKVTQSSRYLVKRTGEKVFLECVQDMDHENMFWYRQDPGLGLRLIYFSYDVKMKEKGDIPEGYSVSREKKERFSLILESASTNQTSMYLCASRPVYSNQPQHFGDGTRLSIL.

This CDR3 reads CASSPVAGVETGELFF. CDR3 bases: TGTGCCAGCAGCCCTGTGGCGGGAGTCGAGACCGGGGAGCTGTTTTTT. This sequence joins TRBV5-6 and TRBJ2-2, with 7 nucleotides matching TRBD2. J was trimmed by 5 bases and V by 4 bases; bases with no gene match: 11. The CDR3 is 16 residues long. Germline loops: CDR1 SGHDT, CDR2 YYEEEE.

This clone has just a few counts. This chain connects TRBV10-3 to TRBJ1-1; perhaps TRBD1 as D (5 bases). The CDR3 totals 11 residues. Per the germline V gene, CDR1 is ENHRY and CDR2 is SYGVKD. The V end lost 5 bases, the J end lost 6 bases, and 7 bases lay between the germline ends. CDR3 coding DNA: TGTGCCATCAGTACAGGTCCTGAAGCTTTCTTT. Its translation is CAISTGPEAFF.

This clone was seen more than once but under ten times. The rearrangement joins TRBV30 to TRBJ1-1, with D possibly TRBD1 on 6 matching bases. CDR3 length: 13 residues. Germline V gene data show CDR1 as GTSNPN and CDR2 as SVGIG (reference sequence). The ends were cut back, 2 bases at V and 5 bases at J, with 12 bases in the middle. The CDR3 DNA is TGTGCCTGGAGTAGGGGGTTAGGTACTGAAGCTTTCTTT. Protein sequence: CAWSRGLGTEAFF.

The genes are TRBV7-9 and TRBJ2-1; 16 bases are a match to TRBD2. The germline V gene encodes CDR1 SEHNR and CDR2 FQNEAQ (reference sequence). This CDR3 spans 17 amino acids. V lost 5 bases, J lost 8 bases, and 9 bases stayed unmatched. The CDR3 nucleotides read TGTGCCAGCAGCCCGCCCCCCGGGACTAGCGGGAGGGATGAGCAGTTCTTC. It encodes CASSPPPGTSGRDEQFF.

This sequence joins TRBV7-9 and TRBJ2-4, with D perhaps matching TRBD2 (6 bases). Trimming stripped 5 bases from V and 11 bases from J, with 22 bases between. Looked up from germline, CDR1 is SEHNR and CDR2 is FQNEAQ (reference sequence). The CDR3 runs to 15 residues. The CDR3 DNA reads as TGTGCCAGCAGCCTCGGGACTTATAGAACGGTGGTTCAGTACTTC. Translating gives CASSLGTYRTVVQYF.

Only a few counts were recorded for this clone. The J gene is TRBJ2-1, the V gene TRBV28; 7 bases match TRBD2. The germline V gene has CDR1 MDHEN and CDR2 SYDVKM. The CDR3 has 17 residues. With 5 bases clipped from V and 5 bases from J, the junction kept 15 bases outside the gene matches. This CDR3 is CASSITLMAGANNEQFF. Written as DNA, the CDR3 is TGTGCCAGCAGTATCACTCTAATGGCGGGAGCGAACAATGAGCAGTTCTTC.

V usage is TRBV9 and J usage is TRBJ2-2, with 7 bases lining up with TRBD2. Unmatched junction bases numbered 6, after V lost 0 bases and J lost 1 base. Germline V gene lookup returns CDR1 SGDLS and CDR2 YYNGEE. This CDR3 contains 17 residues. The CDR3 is CASSVVSGGRNTGELFF. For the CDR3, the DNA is TGTGCCAGCAGCGTAGTGTCGGGCGGGAGGAACACCGGGGAGCTGTTTTTT.

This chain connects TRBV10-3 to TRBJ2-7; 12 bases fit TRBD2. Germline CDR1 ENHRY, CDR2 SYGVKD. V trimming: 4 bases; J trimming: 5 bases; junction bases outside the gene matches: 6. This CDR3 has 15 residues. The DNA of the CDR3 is TGTGCCATCAGTGCGCCTAGCGGGAGGGAGAACGAGCAGTACTTC. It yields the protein CAISAPSGRENEQYF.

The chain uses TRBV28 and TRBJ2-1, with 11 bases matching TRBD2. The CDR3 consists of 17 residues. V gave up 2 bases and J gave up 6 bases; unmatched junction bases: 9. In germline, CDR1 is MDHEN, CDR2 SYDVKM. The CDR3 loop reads CASSLPLAGGRVNEQFF. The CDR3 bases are TGTGCCAGCAGTTTACCGTTAGCGGGAGGGCGGGTCAATGAGCAGTTCTTC.